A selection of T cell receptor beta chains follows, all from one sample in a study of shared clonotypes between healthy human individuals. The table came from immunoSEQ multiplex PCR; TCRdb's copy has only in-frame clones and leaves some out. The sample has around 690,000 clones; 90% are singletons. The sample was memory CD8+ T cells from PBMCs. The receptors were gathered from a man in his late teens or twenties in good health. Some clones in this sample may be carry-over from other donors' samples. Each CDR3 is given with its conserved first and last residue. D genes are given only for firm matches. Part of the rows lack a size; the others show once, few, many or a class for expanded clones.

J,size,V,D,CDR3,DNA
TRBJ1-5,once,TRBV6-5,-,CASSYEGNSNQPQHF,TGTGCCAGCAGTTACGAGGGAAATAGCAATCAGCCCCAGCATTTT
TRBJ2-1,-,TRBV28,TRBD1,CASSSGQGALYNEQFF,TGTGCCAGCAGTTCGGGACAGGGGGCGCTATACAATGAGCAGTTCTTC
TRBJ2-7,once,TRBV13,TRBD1,CASSFFGQGGYEQYF,TGTGCCAGCAGCTTTTTTGGACAGGGAGGTTACGAGCAGTACTTC
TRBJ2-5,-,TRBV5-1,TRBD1,CASSPDRRATGTQYF,TGCGCCAGCAGCCCGGACAGGCGAGCGACGGGGACCCAGTACTTC
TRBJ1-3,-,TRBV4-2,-,CASSQGRGNTIYF,TGTGCCAGCAGCCAAGGGCGCGGAAACACCATATATTTT
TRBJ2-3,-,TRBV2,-,CASKAWQAGADTQYF,TGTGCCAGCAAGGCTTGGCAGGCCGGCGCAGATACGCAGTATTTT
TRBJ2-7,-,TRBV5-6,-,CASSLVRVGEQYF,TGTGCCAGCAGCTTGGTCAGGGTGGGAGAGCAGTACTTC
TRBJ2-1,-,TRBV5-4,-,CASSLQYNEQFF,TGTGCCAGCAGCTTGCAGTACAATGAGCAGTTCTTC
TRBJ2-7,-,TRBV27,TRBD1,CASSFRTGLIYEQYF,TGTGCCAGCAGTTTCCGGACAGGGCTAATTTACGAGCAGTACTTC
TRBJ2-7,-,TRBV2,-,CASNGETYEQYF,TGTGCCAGCAACGGAGAAACCTACGAGCAGTACTTC
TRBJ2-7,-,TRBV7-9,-,CASSLMGEQYF,TGTGCCAGCAGCTTAATGGGTGAGCAGTACTTC
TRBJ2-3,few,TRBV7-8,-,CASIPHRADTQYF,TGTGCCAGCATCCCCCACAGGGCAGATACGCAGTATTTT
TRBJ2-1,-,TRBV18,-,CASSLHNQGNEQFF,TGTGCCAGCTCTCTACACAACCAGGGCAATGAGCAGTTCTTC
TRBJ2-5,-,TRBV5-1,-,CASSPDSGGRETQYF,TGCGCCAGCAGCCCGGACAGTGGGGGCCGGGAGACCCAGTACTTC
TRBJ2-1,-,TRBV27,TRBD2,CASSPRTSGRNEQFF,TGTGCCAGCAGTCCCCGGACTAGCGGGAGGAATGAGCAGTTCTTC
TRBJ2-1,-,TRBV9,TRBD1,CASSARQGVYNEQFF,TGTGCCAGCAGCGCGCGACAGGGGGTCTACAATGAGCAGTTCTTC
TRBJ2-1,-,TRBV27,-,CASSLGQMVQFF,TGTGCCAGCTCGCTGGGCCAGATGGTGCAGTTCTTC
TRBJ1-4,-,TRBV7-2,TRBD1,CASSLGGTDNEKLFF,TGTGCCAGCAGCTTAGGTGGGACAGATAATGAAAAACTGTTTTTT
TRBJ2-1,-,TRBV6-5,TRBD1,CASTDRAGGNEQFF,TGTGCCAGCACTGACCGGGCAGGGGGCAATGAGCAGTTCTTC
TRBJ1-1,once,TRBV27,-,CASAIGVNTEAFF,TGTGCCAGCGCCATCGGAGTGAACACTGAAGCTTTCTTT
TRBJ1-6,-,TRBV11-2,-,CASRQGQDGSPLHF,TGTGCCAGCAGACAAGGTCAGGATGGTTCACCCCTCCACTTT
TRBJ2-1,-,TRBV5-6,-,CASSFSPGGYNEQFF,TGTGCCAGCAGCTTTTCCCCCGGGGGTTACAATGAGCAGTTCTTC
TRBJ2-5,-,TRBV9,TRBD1,CASSAAGTVLPREQETQYF,TGTGCCAGCAGCGCCGCCGGGACAGTTCTCCCCCGTGAACAAGAGACCCAGTACTTC